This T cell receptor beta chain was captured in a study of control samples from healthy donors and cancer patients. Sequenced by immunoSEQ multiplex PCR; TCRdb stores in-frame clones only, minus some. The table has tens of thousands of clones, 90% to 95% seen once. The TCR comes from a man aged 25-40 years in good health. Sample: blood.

The CDR3 protein is CATSLGNMGGDEQFF. In DNA, the CDR3 is TGTGCCACCAGTTTGGGGAACATGGGTGGGGATGAGCAGTTCTTC. This chain links TRBV24-1 with TRBJ2-1; the D is unclear. V lost 6 bases and J 8 bases, leaving 19 bases between the germline ends. The V gene's germline CDR1 is KGHDR and CDR2 SFDVKD. The CDR3 contains 15 residues.